This passage covers 17 T cell receptor beta chains from one sample sequenced in a study of CD8 T cells in ankylosing spondylitis. Study results and limitations: Ankylosing spondylitis blood appeared to be characterized by a TCR beta motif of under ten highly homologous variants.

TCRdb ran MiXCR on the 5' RACE reads and lists one entry per CDR3 protein. The profile shows hundreds of thousands of distinct CDR3 sequences, approximately 12% of them singletons. No antigen has been identified for these receptors. The sample was blood, either unsorted or a sorted T cell fraction (not recorded which). The receptors come from a male donor with ankylosing spondylitis.

This clonotype turned up a few times. The chain joins TRBV20-1 to TRBJ1-1; TRBD1 matches at 9 bases. V gave up 6 bases and J gave up 6 bases; unmatched junction bases: 14. Germline V gene data show CDR1 as DFQATT and CDR2 as SNEGSKA (reference sequence). This CDR3 spans 15 amino acids. CDR3 bases: TGCAGTGCGAGTCCCGGGACAGGGATGTCGTCTGAAGCTTTCTTT. This gives the protein CSASPGTGMSSEAFF.

This clonotype was seen more than once but under ten times. This chain uses TRBV6-2 or TRBV6-3 with TRBJ2-2, with a weak D call TRBD1 (5 bases). In germline, CDR1 is MNHEY, CDR2 SVGEGT. V was clipped by 1 base and J by 7 bases, with 13 bases between them. The CDR3 loop spans 15 amino acids. CDR3 region: CASSYFPGIGGELFF. In DNA, the CDR3 is TGTGCCAGCAGTTACTTTCCAGGGATTGGCGGGGAGCTGTTTTTT.

This clonotype came up many times. The V call is TRBV20-1, the J call TRBJ2-1, with D maybe TRBD2 (5 bases). The V gene lost 4 bases and the J gene lost 2 bases, with 15 bases spanning the gap. The CDR3 totals 15 residues. From germline, CDR1 is DFQATT and CDR2 SNEGSKA (reference sequence). The CDR3 DNA follows: TGCAGTGCTATCCTGGTCGGAGGTACCTACAATGAGCAGTTCTTC. It is translated as CSAILVGGTYNEQFF.

This clonotype was found a few times. The chain links TRBV6-5 to TRBJ1-3; D unclear. The V gene lost 2 bases and the J gene lost 0 bases, with 11 bases spanning the gap. The CDR3 sequence is 16 residues long. Per the germline V gene, CDR1 is MNHEY and CDR2 is SVGAGI. The CDR3 sequence is CASSYPGESSGNTIYF. CDR3 nucleotides: TGTGCCAGCAGTTACCCTGGGGAGAGCTCTGGAAACACCATATATTTT.

This clonotype appeared many times. V and J are TRBV5-6 and TRBJ2-2; no clear D gene. Trimming shortened V by 2 bases and J by 5 bases, and 4 bases separated the two germline ends. Germline V gene sequence: CDR1 SGHDT, CDR2 YYEEEE. The CDR3 runs 12 residues. The CDR3 DNA is TGTGCCAGCAGCTTCGGAACCGGGGAGCTGTTTTTT. Translating it yields CASSFGTGELFF.

This clonotype occurred many times. The chain has TRBV7-2 and TRBJ2-5; no clear D gene. V was shortened by 1 base and J by 2 bases, with 8 bases between the two germline ends. The CDR3 length is 14 residues. Germline V gene lookup returns CDR1 SGHTA and CDR2 FQGNSA. CDR3 protein: CASSLDPLQETQYF. CDR3 DNA: TGTGCCAGCAGCTTAGACCCCCTTCAAGAGACCCAGTACTTC. Full variable domain (remainder filled in from reference TRBV7-2 and TRBJ2-5): GAGVSQSPSNKVTEKGKDVELRCDPISGHTALYWYRQSLGQGLEFLIYFQGNSAPDKSGLPSDRFSAERTGGSVSTLTIQRTQQEDSAVYLCASSLDPLQETQYFGPGTRLLVL.

J is TRBJ2-3 and V is TRBV6-1; no reliable D call. Trimming left V 4 bases short and J 0 bases short, with 8 bases between. The CDR3 runs 14 residues. Per germline, CDR1 MNHNS and CDR2 SASEGT. The CDR3 nucleotides are TGTGCCAGCAGTGTCCAGGTTAGCACAGATACGCAGTATTTT. Its translation: CASSVQVSTDTQYF.

This clonotype has a handful of counts. The chain couples TRBV19 to TRBJ2-3; D unclear. Germline V gives CDR1 LNHDA, CDR2 SQIVND (reference sequence). The length of the CDR3 is 13 residues. V was trimmed by 7 bases and J by 4 bases, leaving 12 bases between them. Here the CDR3 reads CASTHLGADTQYF. The CDR3 region has the DNA TGTGCCAGTACCCATCTTGGGGCAGATACGCAGTATTTT.

This clonotype has more than one count but fewer than ten. This chain joins TRBV10-3 and TRBJ1-2; the match to TRBD1 covers 10 bases. CDR3 length: 14 residues. Germline CDR1 and CDR2: ENHRY and SYGVKD. The ends lost 6 bases at V and 6 bases at J; junction bases unmatched: 7. The CDR3 bases are TGTGCCATCAGACTCCGGGACAGGGGCGATGGCTACACCTTC. Translation gives CAIRLRDRGDGYTF.

This clonotype was recorded a few times. The chain carries TRBV6-1 and TRBJ1-5; 10 bases agree with TRBD1. The CDR3 loop spans 12 amino acids. Unmatched junction bases numbered 5, after V lost 2 bases and J lost 16 bases. Germline CDR1 reads MNHNS; CDR2 reads SASEGT. The CDR3 spells CASSERDRGGHF. The CDR3 nucleotides are TGTGCCAGCAGTGAAAGGGACAGGGGAGGACATTTT.

This clonotype was seen only a few times. V usage is TRBV20-1 and J usage is TRBJ2-7; 10 bases match TRBD2. The CDR3 contains 13 residues. Germline V lookup: CDR1 DFQATT, CDR2 SNEGSKA (reference sequence). After removal of 3 bases from V and 3 bases from J, the junction contained 2 bases not matched to a gene. Here the CDR3 DNA reads TGCAGTGCTAGCACTAGCGGGAACTACGAGCAGTACTTC. It codes for CSASTSGNYEQYF.

This clonotype has more than one count but fewer than ten. The chain joins TRBV7-2 to TRBJ1-5, with D tentatively TRBD1 (5 bases). CDR1 and CDR2 (germline): SGHTA, FQGNSA. V shed 1 base and J shed 1 base, with 8 bases lying between them. The length of the CDR3 is 15 residues. The CDR3 spells CASSLGTWSNQPQHF. The CDR3 bases are TGTGCCAGCAGCTTAGGGACATGGAGCAATCAGCCCCAGCATTTT.

This sequence joins TRBV20-1 and TRBJ1-5; unclear D gene. CDR1 and CDR2 (germline): DFQATT, SNEGSKA (reference sequence). The CDR3 is 14 residues long. V shed 6 bases and J shed 3 bases, with 15 bases lying between them. CDR3 sequence: CSATPRPFNQPQHF. The CDR3 region has the DNA TGCAGTGCCACCCCGAGACCGTTCAATCAGCCCCAGCATTTT.

This clonotype occurred a few times. The chain links TRBV20-1 to TRBJ2-1; 12 positions match TRBD2. CDR3 size: 16 residues. Germline lookup yields CDR1 DFQATT and CDR2 SNEGSKA (reference sequence). Losses at the gene ends were 3 bases for V and 8 bases for J; bases not matched to a gene: 11. CDR3 residues: CSARVSTSGSFYEQFF. The CDR3 DNA reads as TGCAGTGCTAGGGTATCGACTAGCGGGAGTTTCTATGAGCAGTTCTTC.

This clonotype has ten or more counts. The rearrangement links TRBV7-2 to TRBJ2-5; tentative D call: TRBD2 (6 bases). Germline assignment: CDR1 SGHTA and CDR2 FQGNSA. The length of the CDR3 is 13 residues. V was trimmed by 0 bases and J by 4 bases, leaving 6 bases between them. CDR3 in DNA: TGTGCCAGCAGCTTAGCACTAGCAGAGACCCAGTACTTC. Its protein product is CASSLALAETQYF.

This chain connects TRBV4-3 to TRBJ2-7; 10 bases agree with TRBD1. CDR3 length: 16 amino acids. Losses at the gene ends were 1 base for V and 4 bases for J; bases not matched to a gene: 7. The germline CDR1 and CDR2 sequences are LGHNA and YSLEER. The CDR3, as DNA: TGCGCCAGCAGCCAAGGTTATGGACAGGGGGATTACGAGCAGTACTTC. Translated: CASSQGYGQGDYEQYF.

This clonotype was counted only a few times. V is TRBV7-2 and J is TRBJ2-7; D is undetermined. The CDR3 extends over 14 amino acids. Germline assignment: CDR1 SGHTA and CDR2 FQGNSA. V was trimmed by 5 bases and J by 3 bases, leaving 14 bases between them. DNA for the CDR3: TGTGCCAGCAGCCTCGAAAGGGCTGGCTACGAGCAGTACTTC. Translating gives CASSLERAGYEQYF.